The 8 T cell receptor beta chains below come from one sample, sequenced in a study of human thymus T cells. Thymic material originated from resections removed in the course of corrective heart surgery. Assay used: immunoSEQ multiplex PCR; TCRdb lists only in-frame clones, some missing. The sample contains tens of thousands of clones, about 96% of which appear only once. The specimen sequenced was thymus tissue. These TCRs come from a boy under two years old with a congenital heart defect but otherwise immunologically healthy.

The chain joins TRBV5-6 to TRBJ1-5, with 10 bases that match TRBD1. Germline values: CDR1 SGHDT, CDR2 YYEEEE. CDR3 length: 16 residues. V was clipped by 2 bases and J by 2 bases; unmatched bases: 4. CDR3: CASSFWTGGGNQPQHF. For the CDR3, the DNA is TGTGCCAGCAGCTTTTGGACAGGGGGAGGCAATCAGCCCCAGCATTTT.

The V call is TRBV28, the J call TRBJ2-1; D might be TRBD2 (5 bases). The V gene lost 7 bases and the J gene lost 8 bases, with 18 bases spanning the gap. This CDR3 has 14 residues. The germline V gene has CDR1 MDHEN and CDR2 SYDVKM. The CDR3 loop reads CASTSGYDQDEQFF. The CDR3 region has the DNA TGTGCCAGCACTTCGGGATATGATCAGGATGAGCAGTTCTTC.

This chain connects TRBV11-1 to TRBJ2-1; TRBD2 agrees at 13 bases. The germline CDR1 and CDR2 sequences are SGHAT and FQDESV (reference sequence). The CDR3 runs to 16 residues. The V gene end was trimmed by 3 bases and the J gene end by 4 bases; junction bases not matched to a gene: 3. CDR3 DNA sequence: TGTGCCAGCAGCTTGAAGACTAGCGGGAGGTACAATGAGCAGTTCTTC. Its protein product is CASSLKTSGRYNEQFF.

The V and J genes are TRBV21-1 and TRBJ2-1. TRBV21-1 is listed as a pseudogene. This CDR3 spans 16 amino acids. CDR3 amino acids: CASSRENEGGYNEQFF. The CDR3 DNA sequence: TGTGCCAGCTCCCGGGAGAATGAGGGGGGCTACAATGAGCAGTTCTTC.

The rearrangement uses TRBV2 and TRBJ1-2, with 7 bases aligning to TRBD1. Germline-derived CDR1 and CDR2 are SNHLY and FYNNEI. V lost 8 bases and J lost 4; bases outside the gene matches: 19. This CDR3 has 17 amino acids. CDR3 DNA sequence: TGTGCCAGCCTGGGGACGGGTTTATTAACAGGGGTCTATGGCTACACCTTC. This sequence encodes CASLGTGLLTGVYGYTF.

The chain links TRBV11-2 to TRBJ1-2; 7 nucleotides agree with TRBD1. Germline assignment: CDR1 SGHAT and CDR2 FQNNGV. The CDR3 runs 17 residues. V gave up 0 bases and J gave up 3 bases; unmatched junction bases: 10. The CDR3 bases are TGTGCCAGCAGCTTAGATCTAAAAGGGGGCGAGGACTATGGCTACACCTTC. Its translation is CASSLDLKGGEDYGYTF.

This rearrangement joins TRBV27 to TRBJ1-4, with TRBD1 identical over 7 bases. The CDR3 extends over 14 amino acids. With V trimmed by 4 bases and J by 5 bases, 4 bases remained unmatched. The germline CDR1 and CDR2 sequences are MNHEY and SMNVEV (reference sequence). CDR3 DNA sequence: TGTGCCAGCAGTTCGCAGGGGGAGAATGAAAAACTGTTTTTT. Translated: CASSSQGENEKLFF.

This clone was detected only once. V and J are TRBV7-7 and TRBJ1-5, with 10 bases that match TRBD1. The CDR3 consists of 14 residues. Germline V gene data show CDR1 as SSHAT and CDR2 as FNYEAQ (reference sequence). The trim removed 5 bases at V and 4 bases at J, leaving 2 bases unmatched. The CDR3 region has the DNA TGTGCCAGCAGCGTGGGACAGGGGAATCAGCCCCAGCATTTT. Translating it yields CASSVGQGNQPQHF.